The following is a T cell receptor (beta chain) sequence with its context. Its specificity is not known. The trim removed 3 bases at V and 5 bases at J, leaving 20 bases unmatched. The CDR3 loop spans 18 amino acids. Germline CDR1 and CDR2: SGHNT and YYREEE (reference sequence). The data derive from a study of Graves' ophthalmopathy and Graves' hyperthyroidism. Study observations and caveats: Distinction of ophthalmopathy from stable hyperthyroidism by a 13-signature model reached approximately 88% sensitivity and 81.08% specificity.

Amplification targeted the TCR beta CDR3 regions, with RNA transcripts as the source material. HTBI primers were employed in first-round RT-PCR, then a second-round multiplex PCR followed. TCRdb used MiXCR to reprocess the multiplex PCR reads, holding one entry per CDR3 protein. The table records about 1.1 million distinct CDR3 sequences, less than 45% of them present only once. This chain connects TRBV5-4 to TRBJ2-7; 7 positions match TRBD1. Sequencing input: peripheral blood or thyroid tissue (not recorded which). This TCR came from an adult man with Graves' hyperthyroidism. The CDR3 DNA reads TGTGCCAGCAGCTCCACGACAGGGATCGTCGGTCTTGGCCACGAGCAGTACTTC. This gives the protein CASSSTTGIVGLGHEQYF.